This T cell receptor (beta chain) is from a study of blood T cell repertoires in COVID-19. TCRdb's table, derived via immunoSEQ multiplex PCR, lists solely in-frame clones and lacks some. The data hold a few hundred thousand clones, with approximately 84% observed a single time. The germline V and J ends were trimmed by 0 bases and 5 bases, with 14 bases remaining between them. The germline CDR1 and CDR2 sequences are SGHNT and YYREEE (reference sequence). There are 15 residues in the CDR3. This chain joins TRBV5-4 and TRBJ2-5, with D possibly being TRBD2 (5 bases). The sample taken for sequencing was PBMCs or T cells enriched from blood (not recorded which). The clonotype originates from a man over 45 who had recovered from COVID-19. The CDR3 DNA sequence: TGTGCCAGCAGCTTGGAAGTTGGGGAGTGGGAGACCCAGTACTTC. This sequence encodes CASSLEVGEWETQYF.